The 16 T cell receptor beta chains reported below all come from one sample, sequenced in a study of T cell repertoires in ileal Crohn's disease. Here immunoSEQ multiplex PCR was the method, and the copy in TCRdb shows in-frame clones only, minus some. The table records tens of thousands of clones, about 80% of them present only once. The sample was ileal tissue. The receptors were sampled from an adult with Crohn's disease.

The chain links TRBV6-4 to TRBJ1-3, with D uncertain. The V gene's germline CDR1 is MRHNA and CDR2 SNTAGT. The CDR3 length is 15 residues. Deletions cut 4 bases from V and 0 bases from J, with 10 bases between. The CDR3 protein is CASSGVERSGNTIYF. The CDR3 DNA is TGTGCCAGCAGTGGAGTTGAACGCTCTGGAAACACCATATATTTT.

Remarks on this clone: Compared with germline, one end of the junction differs, possibly owing to a read error. CDR3 DNA: TGTGCCAGCAGTTTGGCAGTGGCAACCTACGAGCAGTACTTC. Translation gives CASSLAVATYEQYF. The J gene is TRBJ2-7, the V gene TRBV5-5; D call uncertain. Germline CDR1 is SGHKS and CDR2 is YYEKEE (reference sequence). CDR3 length: 14 amino acids. Based on the CDR3 plus reference TRBV5-5 and TRBJ2-7, the full variable domain is DAGVTQSPTHLIKTRGQQVTLRCSPISGHKSVSWYQQVLGQGPQFIFQYYEKEERGRGNFPDRFSARQFPNYSSELNVNALLLGDSALYLCASSLAVATYEQYFGPGTRLTVT.

The rearrangement links TRBV19 to TRBJ1-6, with no clear D. Germline lookup yields CDR1 LNHDA and CDR2 SQIVND (reference sequence). The CDR3 has 12 residues. Trimming took 7 bases from V and 6 from J, leaving 7 bases between them. The CDR3 nucleotides are TGTGCCAGTAAAACTGTTAATTCACCCCTCCACTTT. Translation gives CASKTVNSPLHF.

V is TRBV2 and J is TRBJ2-1; 7 bases line up with TRBD2. V lost 7 bases to trimming and J lost 10 bases; unmatched junction nucleotides: 16. Per the germline V gene, CDR1 is SNHLY and CDR2 is FYNNEI. The CDR3 covers 15 residues. CDR3 DNA: TGTGCCAGCACCTCGAGGACTAGACCTTCTCGGGAGCAGTTCTTC. Protein product: CASTSRTRPSREQFF. The full variable domain, completed using reference TRBV2 and TRBJ2-1, is EPEVTQTPSHQVTQMGQEVILRCVPISNHLYFYWYRQILGQKVEFLVSFYNNEISEKSEIFDDQFSVERPDGSNFTLKIRSTKLEDSAMYFCASTSRTRPSREQFFGPGTRLTVL.

This clone was counted once. This chain uses TRBV4-1 with TRBJ2-7, with 7 bases identical to TRBD1. Looked up from germline, CDR1 is MGHRA and CDR2 is YSYEKL. The CDR3 runs to 18 residues. The trim removed 0 bases at V and 1 base at J, leaving 12 bases unmatched. CDR3 bases: TGCGCCAGCAGCCAAGATTATTCTTTCGCAGGGGGATCCTACGAGCAGTACTTC. Translating it yields CASSQDYSFAGGSYEQYF.

This clone has only a few counts. This sequence joins TRBV19 and TRBJ2-2; 13 bases match TRBD2. V shed 10 bases, J shed 7 bases, and the junction held 6 bases outside the gene matches. Germline CDR1 LNHDA, CDR2 SQIVND (reference sequence). This CDR3 is built from 14 residues. CDR3 residues: CATTSGRAGGELFF. The DNA of the CDR3 is TGTGCCACAACTAGCGGGAGGGCCGGCGGGGAGCTGTTTTTT.

This clone appeared a few times. This chain links TRBV11-1 with TRBJ2-1; 8 bases fit TRBD1. Germline trimming cut 5 bases from V and 5 bases from J; bases unmatched to any gene: 8. The CDR3 length is 15 residues. Germline CDR1 SGHAT, CDR2 FQDESV (reference sequence). For the CDR3, the DNA is TGTGCCAGCAGCAAAGGACAGGGAGAGGACAATGAGCAGTTCTTC. It is translated as CASSKGQGEDNEQFF.

The chain carries TRBV30 and TRBJ2-3; 10 bases line up with TRBD2. The length of the CDR3 is 14 residues. Trimming took 3 bases from V and 11 from J; bases not matched to a gene: 11. Germline values: CDR1 GTSNPN, CDR2 SVGIG (reference sequence). CDR3 in DNA: TGTGCCTGGAGACTAGCGGGATCTCCCAAGGGGCAGTATTTT. Protein sequence: CAWRLAGSPKGQYF.

The genes are TRBV6-5 and TRBJ1-1; weak D call: TRBD1 (5 bases). V dropped 0 bases and J dropped 5 bases, with 13 bases sitting between them. The CDR3 consists of 15 residues. CDR1 MNHEY and CDR2 SVGAGI come from the germline V gene. CDR3 sequence (DNA): TGTGCCAGCAGTTACTCAGCGGGGCGGGTGACTGAAGCTTTCTTT. Its translation is CASSYSAGRVTEAFF.

This chain joins TRBV30 and TRBJ2-3, with D possibly TRBD2 on 5 matching bases. The ends were cut back, 3 bases at V and 5 bases at J, with 15 bases in the middle. The CDR3 length is 14 residues. Germline V gene lookup returns CDR1 GTSNPN and CDR2 SVGIG (reference sequence). For the CDR3, the DNA is TGTGCCTGGAGCCCAAATTACCGGGAAGATACGCAGTATTTT. Protein product: CAWSPNYREDTQYF.

The chain employs TRBV5-6 and TRBJ2-7; D is perhaps TRBD2 (6 bases). Germline-derived CDR1 and CDR2 are SGHDT and YYEEEE. The CDR3 is made up of 16 amino acids. Trimming took 0 bases from V and 3 from J, leaving 16 bases between them. CDR3 protein: CASSLVRDWDYYEQYF. In nucleotides, the CDR3 is TGTGCCAGCAGCTTGGTTAGGGACTGGGATTACTACGAGCAGTACTTC.

V and J are TRBV6-1 and TRBJ1-3; D might be TRBD1 (5 bases). Germline loops: CDR1 MNHNS, CDR2 SASEGT. V shed 3 bases and J shed 0 bases, with 12 bases lying between them. This CDR3 region has 16 residues. The CDR3 nucleotides read TGTGCCAGCAGTGATCTCGGACAATTCTCTGGAAACACCATATATTTT. It encodes CASSDLGQFSGNTIYF.

This clone has only a few counts. V usage is TRBV4-1 and J usage is TRBJ2-7, with a possible D match to TRBD2 (6 bases). The length of the CDR3 is 16 residues. Trimming removed 3 bases at V and 2 bases at J, with 17 bases between. In germline, CDR1 is MGHRA, CDR2 YSYEKL. The CDR3 DNA reads as TGCGCCAGCAGCCACGCTTCCGGGACTGCTCCCTACGAGCAGTACTTC. Translating it yields CASSHASGTAPYEQYF.

This chain joins TRBV4-2 and TRBJ2-5, with 8 bases fitting TRBD2. This CDR3 region has 15 residues. Germline assignment: CDR1 LGHNA and CDR2 YNFKEQ. Losses at the gene ends were 7 bases for V and 2 bases for J; bases not matched to a gene: 9. The CDR3 region is CASNPRSGGQETQYF. CDR3 DNA sequence: TGTGCCAGCAACCCACGCTCGGGGGGGCAAGAGACCCAGTACTTC.

V and J are TRBV5-4 and TRBJ1-1; D remains ambiguous. The CDR3 loop spans 13 amino acids. The germline V and J ends were trimmed by 2 bases and 5 bases, with 10 bases remaining between them. In germline, CDR1 is SGHNT, CDR2 YYREEE (reference sequence). DNA of the CDR3: TGTGCCAGCAGCTTAAACAAAAAAACTGAAGCTTTCTTT. This sequence encodes CASSLNKKTEAFF.

The rearrangement joins TRBV10-3 to TRBJ2-7; TRBD1 matches 7 bases. CDR1 and CDR2 (germline): ENHRY, SYGVKD. This CDR3 has 14 amino acids. V dropped 7 bases and J dropped 5; count of bases not matched to a gene: 11. The CDR3 here is CAINRAADRDEQYF. CDR3 nucleotides: TGTGCCATCAACCGGGCTGCCGACAGGGACGAGCAGTACTTC.